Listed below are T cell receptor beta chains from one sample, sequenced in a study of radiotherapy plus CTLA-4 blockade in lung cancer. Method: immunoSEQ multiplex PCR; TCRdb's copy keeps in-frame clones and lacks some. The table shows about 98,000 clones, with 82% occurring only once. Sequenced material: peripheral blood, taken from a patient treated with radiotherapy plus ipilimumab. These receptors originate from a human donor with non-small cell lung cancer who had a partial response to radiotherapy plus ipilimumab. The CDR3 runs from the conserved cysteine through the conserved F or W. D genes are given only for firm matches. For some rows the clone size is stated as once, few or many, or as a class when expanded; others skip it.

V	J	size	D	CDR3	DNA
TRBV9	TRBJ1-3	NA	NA	CASSPQVSRTTGNTIYF	TGTGCCAGCAGCCCACAGGTATCTAGGACGACTGGAAACACCATATATTTT
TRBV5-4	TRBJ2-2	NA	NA	CASSLVGGGLTGELFF	TGTGCCAGCAGCTTGGTTGGGGGCGGGTTGACCGGGGAGCTGTTTTTT
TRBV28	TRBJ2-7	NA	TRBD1	CASRPNRGEQYF	TGTGCCAGCAGGCCTAACAGGGGGGAGCAGTACTTC
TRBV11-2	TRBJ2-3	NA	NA	CASSLVLDSYTDTQYF	TGTGCCAGCAGCTTAGTATTGGACAGCTACACAGATACGCAGTATTTT
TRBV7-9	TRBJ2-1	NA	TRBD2	CASSLTGLAGGEQFF	TGTGCCAGCAGCCTTACGGGACTAGCCGGCGGAGAGCAGTTCTTC
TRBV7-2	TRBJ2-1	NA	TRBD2	CASSWAGGGDEQFF	TGTGCCAGCAGCTGGGCGGGAGGAGGCGATGAGCAGTTCTTC
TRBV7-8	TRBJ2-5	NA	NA	CASSTGRETQYF	TGTGCCAGCAGCACGGGGAGGGAGACCCAGTACTTC
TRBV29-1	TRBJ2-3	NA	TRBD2	CSVESVPAGATDTQYF	TGCAGCGTTGAATCTGTCCCAGCGGGAGCAACAGATACGCAGTATTTT
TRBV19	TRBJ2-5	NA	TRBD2	CASSIGLAGGETQYF	TGTGCCAGTAGTATCGGACTAGCGGGAGGAGAGACCCAGTACTTC
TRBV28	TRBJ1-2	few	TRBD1	CASSFRDRARGGYTF	TGTGCCAGCAGTTTCCGGGACAGGGCAAGAGGAGGCTACACCTTC
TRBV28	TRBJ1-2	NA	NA	CASSLRGGRLGHGYTF	TGTGCCAGCAGTTTGCGGGGGGGCCGCCTTGGGCATGGCTACACCTTC
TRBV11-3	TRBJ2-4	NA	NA	CASSLRLLAKNIQYF	TGTGCCAGCAGCCTAAGACTCCTTGCCAAAAACATTCAGTACTTC
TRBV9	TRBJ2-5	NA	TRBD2	CASSVDIAGGRKRETQYF	TGTGCCAGCAGCGTAGATATAGCGGGAGGGAGGAAGCGGGAGACCCAGTACTTC
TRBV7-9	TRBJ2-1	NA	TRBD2	CASSLLADYYNEQFF	TGTGCCAGCAGCTTACTAGCGGACTACTACAATGAGCAGTTCTTC
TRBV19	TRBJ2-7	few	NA	CASSADSPYEQYF	TGTGCCAGTAGTGCCGACAGCCCCTACGAGCAGTACTTC
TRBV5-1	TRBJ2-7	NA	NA	CASSLGPGQQYF	TGCGCCAGCAGCTTGGGGCCTGGGCAGCAGTACTTC
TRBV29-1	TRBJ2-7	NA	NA	CSVISSPPYEQYF	TGCAGCGTTATTTCGAGCCCTCCCTACGAGCAGTACTTC
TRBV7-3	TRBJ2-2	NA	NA	CASSAQGTGGELFF	TGTGCCAGCAGCGCACAGGGTACGGGCGGGGAGCTGTTTTTT
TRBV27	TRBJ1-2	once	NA	CASSLSKGGENGYTF	TGTGCCAGCAGTTTATCGAAAGGCGGGGAGAACGGCTACACCTTC
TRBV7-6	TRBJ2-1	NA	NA	CASSPFGGRGSYNEQFF	TGTGCCAGCAGTCCCTTCGGGGGACGCGGCTCCTACAATGAGCAGTTCTTC
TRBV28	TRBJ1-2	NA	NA	CASSLQGGYTF	TGTGCCAGCAGTTTACAGGGTGGCTACACCTTC
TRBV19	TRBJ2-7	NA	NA	CASSAGQNYEQYF	TGTGCCAGTAGTGCGGGACAGAACTACGAGCAGTACTTC
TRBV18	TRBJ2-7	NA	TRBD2	CASSPTSGRASEQYF	TGTGCCAGCTCACCTACTAGCGGGAGGGCGTCCGAGCAGTACTTC
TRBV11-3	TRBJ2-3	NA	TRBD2	CASSLGLARTDTQYF	TGTGCCAGCAGCTTAGGACTAGCGAGGACAGATACGCAGTATTTT
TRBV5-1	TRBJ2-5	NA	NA	CASSLRGETQYF	TGCGCCAGCAGCTTGAGGGGTGAGACCCAGTACTTC
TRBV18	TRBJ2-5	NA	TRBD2	CASSPTSGQETRYF	TGTGCCAGCTCACCAACTAGCGGCCAAGAGACCCGGTACTTC
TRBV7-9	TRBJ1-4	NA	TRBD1	CASSRTGAATNEKLFF	TGTGCCAGCAGCCGGACAGGGGCCGCAACTAATGAAAAACTGTTTTTT
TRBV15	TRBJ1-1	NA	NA	CATSRGTGNTEAFF	TGTGCCACCAGCAGGGGTACAGGGAACACTGAAGCTTTCTTT
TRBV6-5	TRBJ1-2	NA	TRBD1	CASSYQPGGGGYTF	TGTGCCAGCAGTTACCAGCCAGGGGGCGGGGGCTACACCTTC
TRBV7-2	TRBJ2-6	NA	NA	CASSYQGTGANVLTF	TGTGCCAGCAGCTACCAGGGTACTGGGGCCAACGTCCTGACTTTC
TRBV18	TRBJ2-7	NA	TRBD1	CASSSTGNEQYF	TGTGCCAGCTCATCGACAGGGAACGAGCAGTACTTC
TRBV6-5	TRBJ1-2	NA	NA	CASNTPGGPSNTF	TGTGCCAGCAACACCCCTGGAGGGCCCTCGAACACCTTC
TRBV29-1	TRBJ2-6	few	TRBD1	CSAGTGGASGANVLTF	TGCAGCGCCGGGACAGGGGGCGCATCTGGGGCCAACGTCCTGACTTTC
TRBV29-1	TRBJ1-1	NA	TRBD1	CSVAGTGAGVHAFF	TGCAGCGTTGCCGGGACAGGGGCCGGGGTGCATGCTTTCTTT
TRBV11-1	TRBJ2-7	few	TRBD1	CASSLQGAGEQYF	TGTGCCAGCAGCTTACAGGGGGCGGGCGAGCAGTACTTC
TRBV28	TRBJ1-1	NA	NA	CASSHRARGDTEAFF	TGTGCCAGCAGCCACAGGGCGAGGGGAGACACTGAAGCTTTCTTT
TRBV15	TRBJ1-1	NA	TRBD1	CATSRERQGNTEAFF	TGTGCCACCAGCAGAGAAAGACAGGGTAACACTGAAGCTTTCTTT